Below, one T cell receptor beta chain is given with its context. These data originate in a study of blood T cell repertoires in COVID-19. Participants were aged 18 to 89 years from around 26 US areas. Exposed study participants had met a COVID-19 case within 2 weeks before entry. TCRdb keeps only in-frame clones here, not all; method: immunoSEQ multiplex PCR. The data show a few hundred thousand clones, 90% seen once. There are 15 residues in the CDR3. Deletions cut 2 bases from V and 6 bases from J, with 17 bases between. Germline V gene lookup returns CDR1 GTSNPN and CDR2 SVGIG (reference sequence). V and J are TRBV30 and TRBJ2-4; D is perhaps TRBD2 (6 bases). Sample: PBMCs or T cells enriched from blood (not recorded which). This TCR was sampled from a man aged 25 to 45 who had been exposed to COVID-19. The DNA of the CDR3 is TGTGCCTGGAGTACCGGTGGGTTCGGGGGAAACATTCAGTACTTC. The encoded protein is CAWSTGGFGGNIQYF.